This T cell receptor beta chain was retrieved from a study of cytomegalovirus exposure and HLA in healthy donors (dated by TCRdb to about 2017). General notes on the study: An earlier analysis of 587 of the donors reported approximately 280 Gb of sequence data and 90 million to 120 million unique TCR beta sequences obtained from around 190 million T cells. Several DR-DQ haplotypes were treated as single units for association and clustering because of strong linkage in the cohort. The study combined high-throughput TCR immunosequencing, statistical association of individual TCRs with disease status, and machine learning to predict cytomegalovirus infection status. Around 320 gigabases of sequencing data and tens of millions of unique TCR sequences were included in an early release covering about 700 HLA-typed donors. Donor age, sex, ethnicity and CMV serostatus were compiled alongside the repertoire data. Across 398 genotyped donors of the cohort, an average of about 250,000 unique TCR beta nucleotide sequences per donor were sequenced, and around 19% of those sequences were non-productive. Rather than using new phenotypic data, the later analysis identified candidate immune exposures from TCR beta sequences and from how often those sequences occurred across donors. Every repertoire in the discovery cohort had been generated on one and the same sequencing platform. To study patterns of TCR occurrence, a later analysis re-analyzed previously published TCR beta repertoires from around 670 donors and added high-resolution HLA genotyping. A later genetic analysis used genome-wide SNP genotypes for about 55% of the 666 donors, treating that subset as a discovery cohort. An earlier analysis of 450 to 750 of the donors used high-throughput TCR beta sequencing to judge whether each TCR beta V gene segment behaved as functional or pseudogenic. The study aimed to test whether signatures of past pathogen exposure could be identified by cataloging public T cell receptors. The number of donors typed differed by locus, with about 629-630 for A, B, C, DRB1 and DQB1, roughly 520 for DQA1, over 600 for DPA1, and 450 to 480 for DPB1. The study used immunosequencing to profile the T cell repertoires of approximately 630 subjects and linked those repertoires to cytomegalovirus serostatus. The genetic ancestry cluster associated with self-reported Caucasian donors included 65% to 90% of the approximately 410 genotyped donors. HLA typing covered class I and class II loci at four-digit resolution. Along with the approximately 600-subject first cohort, a separate validation cohort of approximately 110 different subjects was used. Paper-wide results and their limitations: The only immune exposure information available for the cohort was CMV serostatus. The presence/absence analyses assumed that sequencing depth was roughly uniform across donors, and that assumption may not be true. An earlier analysis of approximately 530 of the donors showed that most TCR beta V segments appeared in productive rearrangements either about 90% or about 30% of the time, which broadly matched IMGT annotations. A further reported finding was that TCR beta sequences accurately predicted the HLA-A and HLA-B alleles for most subjects in the first cohort. Most CMV-associated TCR beta chains appeared to be HLA-restricted in a later analysis, and the HLA associations seemed to be driven largely by CMV exposure. A later genetic analysis associated a missense DCLRE1C variant with V-gene and J-gene trimming of TCR beta chains, and an independent cohort replicated the association. Linkage disequilibrium might explain the correlated functional status among segregating V segments, but an unknown experimental factor could not be ruled out. At a false discovery rate of 0.05, a later analysis linked 15,000 to 20,000 TCR beta sequences to specific HLA alleles. When HLA alleles, especially DR and DQ, strongly co-occurred, TCR associations were difficult to assign to individual alleles. HLA typing was unavailable for some donors at each locus, so association tests used only the typed subset. According to a later genetic analysis, donors in an Asian-associated ancestry cluster had fewer N-insertions in productive TCRs than the approximately 670-donor mean. Roughly 15 rarely observed V segments, including chromosome 9 orphons, were excluded from the earlier analysis of approximately 600 of the donors because counts were too low. It was suggested by the authors that the approach could potentially be generalized to other disease states and immunological phenotypes. A later analysis found that TCR association rates varied across HLA loci, with DRB1 alleles showing the most associated TCRs and HLA-C alleles the fewest. Some IMGT-functional V segments, including TRBV6-2 and TRBV6-3, could not be distinguished by the 87-base-pair reads and were therefore excluded. This cohort had only TCR beta chains sequenced, and the lack of alpha or paired-chain data limited which features could be detected. The sequencing pipeline was judged likely to have produced a cluster of highly shared sequence variants as a technical artifact. In a later analysis, HLA-associated TCR beta chains were found to be more clonally expanded and to have lower generation probabilities than equally common non-associated chains. A later analysis reported that several top co-occurrence clusters appeared linked to parvovirus B19, influenza, CMV and Epstein-Barr virus. Most TCR sequences were seen in very few donors, while some public TCRs were found in many individuals. In vitro tests confirmed that three of the cytomegalovirus-associated TCR beta chains recognize cytomegalovirus antigens. The study listed over 150 TCR beta chains as associated with cytomegalovirus. The classifier was reported to diagnose cytomegalovirus status with high specificity and sensitivity in both the original and validation cohorts.

The cohort consisted of 600 to 750 healthy bone marrow donors. At the time of sampling, all cohort members were nominally healthy, though unrecorded immune exposures were likely present. The donor was CMV seronegative and belonged to the group of 380 or so seronegative cohort members. A peripheral blood sample was collected from each donor, and TCR beta sequencing was performed on peripheral blood mononuclear cells. The Qiagen DNeasy Blood Extraction Kit was used to extract genomic DNA from the blood cell samples. Library method: the immunoSEQ multiplex PCR assay. The multiplex PCR relied on a mix of 60 forward primers for TCR Vbeta segments and 13 reverse primers for TCR Jbeta segments. Amplification of the CDR3 region of rearranged TCR beta genes was performed with a multiplex PCR assay on genomic DNA. On the Illumina HiSeq System, the amplified TCR beta libraries were sequenced as 87-base-pair reads. Per the authors' processing: Across the 600 to 700 repertoires, a later analysis counted 80 million or so unique TCR beta chains, roughly 11 million of which were shared by at least two donors. Raw reads were error-corrected and collapsed into unique sequences by a nearest-neighbor algorithm in which closely related sequences were merged to remove PCR and sequencing errors. V, D and J gene segments were assigned by aligning CDR3 sequences to IMGT reference sequences. For a sequence to be retained, a match of at least six nucleotides to both a V gene segment and a J gene segment was required. Rearrangements were called productive when the CDR3 lacked stop codons and stayed in frame with V and J; all others were non-productive. CDR3 was defined by IMGT convention, running from the second conserved V-encoded cysteine to the conserved J-encoded phenylalanine. The earlier analysis of about 560 of the donors excluded any sequence lacking an unambiguous match to a single V gene segment. An earlier analysis of approximately 590 of the donors classified V segments as functional when productive rearrangements were above 56.7% and as segregating when the standard deviation between donors was above 5%. A statistical classification framework was developed to diagnose cytomegalovirus status using the catalog of TCR beta chain sequences. In a later analysis, TCR nucleotide sequences were compared against IMGT/GENE-DB human TR gene sequences so that V and J genes could be assigned. Using the TCRdist pipeline, a later analysis assigned CDR3 sequences along with most-parsimonious VDJ recombination scenarios. In a later analysis, each TCR beta chain was defined by its CDR3 amino acid sequence together with its V-gene family, and reads lacking a unique V-gene family were excluded. To address suspected cross-contamination and a sequencing artifact, a later analysis removed a few hundred highly shared, low-generation-probability nucleotide sequences. For each public chain, a later analysis derived a clonal expansion index from normalized ranks of inferred template counts within each repertoire. Generation probabilities in a later analysis came from a VDJ recombination model fitted to out-of-frame rearrangements, and those results were checked against IGoR. Hypergeometric tests were used in a later analysis to score TCR-TCR, TCR-HLA and TCR-CMV co-occurrence, with a repertoire-size bias correction applied to the TCR pairs. In a later analysis, false discovery rates were estimated by permuting HLA or CMV assignments 20 times. In a later analysis, co-occurring TCRs were grouped using DBSCAN, with TCRdist sequence similarity added in when clustering inside HLA-allele-positive subsets. For co-occurrence clustering, repertoires with fewer than 30,000 or more than 120,000 public chains were excluded, along with about five repertoires with anomalous nucleotide sharing. TCRdb re-hosts the immuneACCESS table, in-frame sequences only. Its copies lack some clones; in the studies checked, an unresolved V gene accounts for under half of them, and the cause for the rest is not known. V, J and clone size are taken as reported in that table, and D and trimming were inferred from the DNA itself. This sample holds over 95,000 clones; about 80% were observed only once. The ten largest clonotypes hold roughly 2% of the sample.

From the cysteine up to the phenylalanine, the CDR3 has a length of 13 residues. Only the CDR3 part of the read is kept: 39 bases, read in frame from the first base. The germline V gene gives CDR1 as SGHDT and CDR2 as YYEEEE. The trim is 0 bases for V and 1 base for J, with a gap of 4 bases between the germline ends. In its sample, this clone was seen once. The antigen this receptor binds is unknown. No base qualities exist here, and no much larger clone lies one base off it. The rearrangement joined TRBV5-6 to TRBJ2-5; the D gene assignment is ambiguous. The specimen was PBMCs. The sequence was obtained from a middle-aged man in good health and CMV-seronegative. CDR3 loop: CASSLVSQETQYF. The DNA is as follows: TGTGCCAGCAGCTTGGTCAGCCAAGAGACCCAGTACTTC. Joined to the reference TRBV5-6 and TRBJ2-5 proteins, this CDR3 gives the full variable domain: DAGVTQSPTHLIKTRGQQVTLRCSPKSGHDTVSWYQQALGQGPQFIFQYYEEEERQRGNFPDRFSGHQFPNYSSELNVNALLLGDSALYLCASSLVSQETQYFGPGTRLLVL.